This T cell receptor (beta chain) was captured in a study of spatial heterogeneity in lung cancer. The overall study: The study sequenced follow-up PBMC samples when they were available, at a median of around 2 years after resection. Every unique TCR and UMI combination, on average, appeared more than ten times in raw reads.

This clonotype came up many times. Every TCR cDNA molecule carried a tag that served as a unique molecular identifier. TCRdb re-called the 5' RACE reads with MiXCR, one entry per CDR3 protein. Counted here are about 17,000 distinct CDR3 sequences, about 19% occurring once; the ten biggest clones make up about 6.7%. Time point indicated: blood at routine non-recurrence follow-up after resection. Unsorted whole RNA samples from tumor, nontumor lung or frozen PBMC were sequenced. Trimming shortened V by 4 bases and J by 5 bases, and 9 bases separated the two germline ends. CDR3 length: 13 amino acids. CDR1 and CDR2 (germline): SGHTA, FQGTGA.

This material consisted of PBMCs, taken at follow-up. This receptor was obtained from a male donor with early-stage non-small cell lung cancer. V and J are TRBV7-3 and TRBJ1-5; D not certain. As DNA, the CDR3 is TGTGCCAGCAGCTCTACACCCGATCAGCCCCAGCATTTT. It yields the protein CASSSTPDQPQHF.